These 8 T cell receptor beta chains came from one sample sequenced in a study of cytomegalovirus exposure and HLA in healthy donors. Profiling relied on immunoSEQ multiplex PCR, and the TCRdb table lists in-frame clones only, not all of them. Here the sample spans about 140,000 clones, 70% to 90% being singletons. Sequenced material: PBMCs. The receptors come from a young man in good health and CMV-seropositive.

This chain connects TRBV2 to TRBJ2-2; 8 bases line up with TRBD2. V lost 1 base to trimming and J lost 4 bases; unmatched junction nucleotides: 2. This CDR3 is 15 amino acids long. Germline V gene lookup returns CDR1 SNHLY and CDR2 FYNNEI. The CDR3, as DNA: TGTGCCAGCAGTGAAGACGGGAGGGTCACCGGGGAGCTGTTTTTT. Residues: CASSEDGRVTGELFF. The full variable domain, rest sourced from reference TRBV2 and TRBJ2-2, is EPEVTQTPSHQVTQMGQEVILRCVPISNHLYFYWYRQILGQKVEFLVSFYNNEISEKSEIFDDQFSVERPDGSNFTLKIRSTKLEDSAMYFCASSEDGRVTGELFFGEGSRLTVL.

Here the CDR3 DNA reads TGTGCCAGCAGCAGTACCCGGCAGAAAGAGGACACCGGGGAGCTGTTTTTT. Its translation: CASSSTRQKEDTGELFF. This chain uses TRBV11-3 with TRBJ2-2; D remains unclear. The CDR3 length is 17 residues. Per germline, CDR1 SGHNT and CDR2 YENEEA. V was cut by 5 bases and J by 3 bases, with 19 bases left in between.

V usage is TRBV30 and J usage is TRBJ2-7, with 7 bases lining up with TRBD1. The CDR3 runs to 14 residues. Germline CDR1 and CDR2: GTSNPN and SVGIG (reference sequence). The J segment lost 3 bases and the V segment lost 4 bases, leaving 9 bases of the junction unmatched. The DNA of the CDR3 is TGTGCCTGGAAGGGGGCAGGGGAATACTACGAGCAGTACTTC. It codes for CAWKGAGEYYEQYF. The full variable domain, in which reference TRBV30 and TRBJ2-7 provide the parts outside the CDR3, is SQTIHQWPATLVQPVGSPLSLECTVEGTSNPNLYWYRQAAGRGLQLLFYSVGIGQISSEVPQNLSASRPQDRQFILSSKKLLLSDSGFYLCAWKGAGEYYEQYFGPGTRLTVT.

This rearrangement joins TRBV7-9 to TRBJ2-7; the match to TRBD1 covers 10 bases. Looked up from germline, CDR1 is SEHNR and CDR2 is FQNEAQ (reference sequence). The trim removed 5 bases at V and 2 bases at J, leaving 9 bases unmatched. The CDR3 length is 16 residues. CDR3 residues: CASSRGVGQGTYEQYF. Written as DNA, the CDR3 is TGTGCCAGCAGCCGCGGCGTGGGACAGGGGACCTACGAGCAGTACTTC.

The rearrangement joins TRBV6-5 to TRBJ2-1; 9 positions match TRBD1. CDR1 is MNHEY and CDR2 is SVGAGI in the germline V gene. The CDR3 runs to 12 residues. V shed 5 bases and J 15 bases; nucleotides not matched to a gene: 8. In DNA, the CDR3 is TGTGCCAGCAGTCGACAGGGGGACCGGGCGTTCTTC. It yields the protein CASSRQGDRAFF.

This clone was seen a handful of times. The chain is built from TRBV30 and TRBJ2-7, with D maybe TRBD2 (5 bases). This CDR3 has 15 residues. V gave up 0 bases and J gave up 0 bases, with 12 bases separating them. Per the germline V gene, CDR1 is GTSNPN and CDR2 is SVGIG (reference sequence). CDR3 amino acids: CAWSVQSGSSYEQYF. DNA of the CDR3: TGTGCCTGGAGTGTACAAAGCGGTAGCTCCTACGAGCAGTACTTC.

This clone was observed a handful of times. J is TRBJ2-7 and V is TRBV11-2, with 10 bases aligning to TRBD2. J lost 3 bases, V lost 5 bases, and 7 bases had no gene match. Germline V CDR1 and CDR2: SGHAT, FQNNGV. This CDR3 has 15 amino acids. CDR3 in amino acids: CASSLIRTSGYEQYF. The CDR3 bases are TGTGCCAGCAGCCTAATTAGGACTAGCGGCTACGAGCAGTACTTC.

About this clone itself: At one of its ends the junction is not consistent with the germline gene, which may arise from a read error. V usage is TRBV5-3 and J usage is TRBJ2-7, with D unclear. TRBV5-3 is an open reading frame whose function is uncertain. This CDR3 region has 12 residues. The CDR3 loop reads CARTVFQYEQYF. DNA for the CDR3: TGTGCGAGAACTGTCTTCCAGTACGAGCAGTACTTC.